The 23 T cell receptor beta chains reported below all come from one sample, sequenced in a study of T cells in Graves' hyperthyroidism and ophthalmopathy. There were TCR beta CDR3 regions amplified from RNA transcripts. The primer set for the first-round RT-PCR of the TCR CDR3 was HTBI. In TCRdb, the multiplex PCR reads were re-called with MiXCR into one record per CDR3 protein. Among hundreds of thousands of distinct CDR3 sequences, about 45% were seen once, and the ten largest hold approximately 7.2%. The sequencing input was peripheral blood or thyroid tissue (not recorded which). These receptors all come from an adult man with Graves' disease, either hyperthyroidism or ophthalmopathy (not recorded which).

This clonotype was picked up many times. V usage is TRBV24-1 and J usage is TRBJ1-1; D remains unclear. Germline V gene data show CDR1 as KGHDR and CDR2 as SFDVKD. The CDR3 loop spans 13 amino acids. V was cut by 10 bases and J by 7 bases, with 18 bases left in between. The CDR3: CATAAPGGLEAFF. CDR3 DNA sequence: TGTGCCACAGCAGCACCCGGCGGACTTGAAGCTTTCTTT.

This clonotype was seen a few times. For the CDR3, the DNA is TGTGCCAGTAGTGCCTTCCCGGGAGCCTACGAGCAGTACTTC. The encoded protein is CASSAFPGAYEQYF. The rearrangement links TRBV19 to TRBJ2-7, with a tentative D call TRBD2 (6 bases). This CDR3 comprises 14 residues. CDR1 and CDR2 (germline): LNHDA, SQIVND (reference sequence). Trimming cost V 5 bases and J 2 bases, with 13 bases left between them.

This clonotype was found many times. The chain employs TRBV7-8 and TRBJ1-5, with no clear D. Trimming removed 0 bases at V and 3 bases at J, with 6 bases between. Germline V CDR1 and CDR2: SGHVS, FQNEAQ. The CDR3 totals 14 residues. The CDR3 sequence is CASSLAIPNQPQHF. CDR3 DNA sequence: TGTGCCAGCAGCTTAGCAATCCCCAATCAGCCCCAGCATTTT.

V usage is TRBV7-9 and J usage is TRBJ1-1, with D tentatively TRBD1 (5 bases). The V end lost 5 bases, the J end lost 0 bases, and 19 bases lay between the germline ends. Germline assignment: CDR1 SEHNR and CDR2 FQNEAQ (reference sequence). The CDR3 has 17 amino acids. The chain's CDR3 is CASSPFSGAPMNTEAFF. The CDR3 DNA follows: TGTGCCAGCAGCCCCTTTAGCGGGGCGCCCATGAACACTGAAGCTTTCTTT.

This chain links TRBV10-2 with TRBJ2-5; 13 bases line up with TRBD2. Germline CDR1 is WSHSY and CDR2 is SAAADI. The CDR3 has 16 amino acids. Losses at the gene ends were 6 bases for V and 0 bases for J; bases not matched to a gene: 4. CDR3 in DNA: TGCGCCAGCAGGCAGGGGACTAGCGGGAACCAAGAGACCCAGTACTTC. This encodes CASRQGTSGNQETQYF.

As concerns this clonotype: A much larger clonotype is one base distant, so this may be a read error. This rearrangement joins TRBV2 to TRBJ1-4; D perhaps matches TRBD1 (5 bases). This CDR3 is 13 amino acids long. Germline CDR1 SNHLY, CDR2 FYNNEI. The V gene lost 8 bases and the J gene lost 8 bases, with 15 bases spanning the gap. CDR3 DNA: TGTGCCAGCCGCCGGGGCAGCGCAGAAAAACTGTTTTTT. It yields the protein CASRRGSAEKLFF. Full variable domain (rest looked up from reference TRBV2 and TRBJ1-4): EPEVTQTPSHQVTQMGQEVILRCVPISNHLYFYWYRQILGQKVEFLVSFYNNEISEKSEIFDDQFSVERPDGSNFTLKIRSTKLEDSAMYFCASRRGSAEKLFFGSGTQLSVL.

This clonotype has a count of ten or more. The rearrangement joins TRBV14 to TRBJ2-7, with D unresolved. The CDR3 length is 14 residues. Looked up from germline, CDR1 is SGHDN and CDR2 is FVKESK. V was shortened by 3 bases and J by 5 bases, with 14 bases between the two germline ends. CDR3 DNA sequence: TGTGCCAGCAGCCATTGGACCTCGCTCGACGAGCAGTACTTC. The encoded protein is CASSHWTSLDEQYF.

As regards this clonotype: A read error may produce the germline difference seen at one junction end. This chain connects TRBV5-5 to TRBJ2-7, with D unclear. This CDR3 is 11 amino acids long. Per the germline V gene, CDR1 is SGHKS and CDR2 is YYEKEE (reference sequence). The CDR3 loop is CASSLGDRDIF. CDR3 in DNA: TGTGCCAGCAGCTTGGGCGACCGCGACATCTTC.

The chain joins TRBV25-1 to TRBJ1-1, with D unclear. Germline CDR1 MGHDK, CDR2 SYGVNS. This CDR3 has 12 amino acids. CDR3 region: CARIPQDTEAFF. CDR3 DNA sequence: TGTGCTAGAATTCCGCAGGACACTGAAGCTTTCTTT.

In DNA, the CDR3 is TGCAGTGCTAGAGTCGGGACAGGGAACACTGAAGCTTTCTTT. Its protein is CSARVGTGNTEAFF. The chain recombines TRBV20-1 with TRBJ1-1; 8 bases match TRBD1. This CDR3 contains 14 residues. Germline V gene lookup returns CDR1 DFQATT and CDR2 SNEGSKA (reference sequence). V was pared by 1 base and J by 1 base, with 2 bases of the junction left unmatched.

The gene calls are TRBV30 and TRBJ1-2; 9 nucleotides align to TRBD1. CDR1 and CDR2 from the germline V gene are GTSNPN and SVGIG (reference sequence). V was pared by 4 bases and J by 8 bases, with 5 bases of the junction left unmatched. This CDR3 has 12 residues. The CDR3, as DNA: TGTGCCTGGAACACAGGGGGCGACGGCTACACCTTC. It specifies CAWNTGGDGYTF.

This chain links TRBV15 with TRBJ2-7; the match to TRBD2 covers 7 bases. The CDR3 has 14 residues. Germline values: CDR1 LNHNV, CDR2 YYDKDF (reference sequence). Germline trimming cut 3 bases from V and 0 bases from J; bases unmatched to any gene: 2. This CDR3 is CATSSVAGSYEQYF. CDR3 bases: TGTGCCACCAGCAGCGTAGCGGGCTCCTACGAGCAGTACTTC.

The DNA for the CDR3 is TGTGCCAGCAGCTCCGCGGGGGGTGCGCTATACGAGCAGTACTTC. This codes for CASSSAGGALYEQYF. The chain couples TRBV11-2 to TRBJ2-7; TRBD2 aligns across 8 bases. From germline, CDR1 is SGHAT and CDR2 FQNNGV. Unmatched junction bases numbered 9, after V lost 4 bases and J lost 4 bases. This CDR3 is built from 15 residues.

There are a few counts of this clonotype. The rearrangement links TRBV7-2 to TRBJ2-2; TRBD1 aligns across 9 bases. This CDR3 spans 13 amino acids. Germline trimming cut 6 bases from V and 10 bases from J; bases unmatched to any gene: 6. Germline V gene sequence: CDR1 SGHTA, CDR2 FQGNSA. The CDR3 spells CASSRDRAAELFF. CDR3 DNA sequence: TGTGCCAGCAGTCGGGACAGGGCGGCGGAGCTGTTTTTT.

The chain is built from TRBV20-1 and TRBJ2-7; perhaps TRBD1 as D (6 bases). Trimming took off 7 bases at V and 0 bases at J, with 10 bases between the two ends. Germline assignment: CDR1 DFQATT and CDR2 SNEGSKA (reference sequence). The CDR3 consists of 12 residues. The CDR3 nucleotides are TGCAGTGTAGGGGACACCTCCTACGAGCAGTACTTC. Translated, it gives CSVGDTSYEQYF.

The chain carries TRBV7-8 and TRBJ2-6, with TRBD1 as a possible D gene (5 bases). Per the germline V gene, CDR1 is SGHVS and CDR2 is FQNEAQ. V shed 6 bases and J shed 1 base, with 19 bases lying between them. The CDR3 spans 18 residues. CDR3 coding DNA: TGTGCCAGCAGTTACTCTCCAGGGCTAGGATCTGGGGCCAACGTCCTGACTTTC. Translating gives CASSYSPGLGSGANVLTF. Full variable domain (outside the CDR3, taken from reference TRBV7-8 and TRBJ2-6): GAGVSQSPRYKVAKRGQDVALRCDPISGHVSLFWYQQALGQGPEFLTYFQNEAQLDKSGLPSDRFFAERPEGSVSTLKIQRTQQEDSAVYLCASSYSPGLGSGANVLTFGAGSRLTVL.

This chain uses TRBV15 with TRBJ1-1, with D perhaps TRBD1 (5 bases). The CDR3 loop spans 13 amino acids. The V gene's germline CDR1 is LNHNV and CDR2 YYDKDF (reference sequence). Trimming stripped 5 bases from V and 3 bases from J, with 10 bases between. CDR3: CATSDPGHTEAFF. CDR3 sequence (DNA): TGTGCCACCAGCGACCCGGGGCACACTGAAGCTTTCTTT.

The chain joins TRBV29-1 to TRBJ1-6; 7 bases map to TRBD1. In germline, CDR1 is SQVTM, CDR2 ANQGSEA. The CDR3 contains 13 residues. The J segment lost 5 bases and the V segment lost 5 bases, leaving 3 bases of the junction unmatched. DNA of the CDR3: TGCAGCGTTAGACAGGGAGATAATTCACCCCTCCACTTT. Translated: CSVRQGDNSPLHF.

With regard to this clonotype: A much larger clone sits a single nucleotide away, making a read error possible. The chain joins TRBV6-6 to TRBJ1-1, with TRBD1 identical over 7 bases. Germline V gene sequence: CDR1 MNHNY, CDR2 SVGAGI (reference sequence). This CDR3 is 10 amino acids long. Germline trimming cut 5 bases from V and 11 bases from J; bases unmatched to any gene: 2. This CDR3 is CASSDRDAFF. CDR3 bases: TGTGCCAGCAGTGACAGGGATGCTTTCTTT.

This clonotype showed up just a few times. The J gene is TRBJ1-1, the V gene TRBV7-2, with TRBD1 matching over 8 bases. Trimming removed 5 bases from V and 6 bases from J; junction bases left unmatched: 8. Germline V gene lookup returns CDR1 SGHTA and CDR2 FQGNSA. This CDR3 is built from 14 residues. The DNA of the CDR3 is TGTGCCAGCAGCCCGACAGGGGAGGAGGCTGAAGCTTTCTTT. Translated, it gives CASSPTGEEAEAFF.

This sequence joins TRBV11-2 and TRBJ2-3; D might be TRBD2 (6 bases). The ends were cut back, 1 base at V and 4 bases at J, with 12 bases in the middle. The CDR3 is 15 residues long. Germline-derived CDR1 and CDR2 are SGHAT and FQNNGV. CDR3: CASSLARASADTQYF. The CDR3 DNA reads as TGTGCCAGCAGCTTAGCGCGGGCTAGCGCAGATACGCAGTATTTT.

This clonotype was seen repeatedly, ten times or more. The DNA of the CDR3 is TGTGCCACCAGGTACCGGGACGGATATGGCTACACCTTC. Residues: CATRYRDGYGYTF. V and J are TRBV15 and TRBJ1-2; tentatively, D is TRBD1 (5 bases). Trimming took 6 bases from V and 5 from J, leaving 13 bases between them. The germline gives CDR1 LNHNV, CDR2 YYDKDF (reference sequence). This CDR3 spans 13 amino acids.

This sequence joins TRBV12-3 or TRBV12-4 and TRBJ1-5; a possible D gene is TRBD1 (6 bases). V gave up 9 bases and J gave up 4 bases, with 13 bases separating them. The CDR3 totals 13 residues. This CDR3 is CASRDRINQPQHF. CDR3 coding DNA: TGTGCCAGTCGTGACAGGATAAATCAGCCCCAGCATTTT.